Sequencing of this TCR beta chain was carried out in a study of regulatory T cells. The PCR used 52 TRBV and 13 TRBJ primers. Sequenced by immunoSEQ multiplex PCR; TCRdb stores in-frame clones only, minus some. The sample carries 6,000 or so clones, 80% to 90% recorded once. All CD3G-deficient patients showed autoimmunity, more severe in two. Patients aged 2 to 39 years had fewer naive and more memory CD4+ and CD8+ T cells. CD4+ T cells were divided by sorting: CD25-high CD127-low Tregs, CD25-low CD127-high conventional cells. A remark on this clone: Its antigen is not identified.

Study results and caveats: Compared with autologous conventional CD4+ cells and control regulatory cells, CD3G-deficient regulatory T cells showed reduced diversity. Patient repertoires had restricted TRB V-J pairs and skewed V and J usage, most in Tregs.

With V trimmed by 7 bases and J by 3 bases, 5 bases remained unmatched. Germline values: CDR1 GTSNPN, CDR2 SVGIG (reference sequence). This CDR3 has 13 amino acids. V and J are TRBV30 and TRBJ1-4; 7 nucleotides align to TRBD1. Specimen: CD4+ Tregs sorted from blood. The sequence was collected from a person under 30 with CD3G deficiency. The CDR3 nucleotides read TGTGCCTACGGTGGACAGGCTAATGAAAAACTGTTTTTT. Translating gives CAYGGQANEKLFF.